Below are 2 T cell receptor beta chains sequenced from a single sample in a study of CD8 T cells in ankylosing spondylitis. General study points: Typical of ankylosing spondylitis blood, it appeared, was a TCR beta motif of eight highly homologous variants.

No cognate antigen is known for these TCRs. TCRdb redid the calling of the 5' RACE reads with MiXCR, one entry per CDR3 protein. This sample has more than 400,000 distinct CDR3 sequences, with under 5.5% found just once. Sequencing was carried out using blood, either unsorted or a sorted T cell fraction (not recorded which). These receptors originate from a male donor with ankylosing spondylitis.

This clonotype was seen at least ten times. This chain uses TRBV29-1 with TRBJ1-2; D not certain. The germline V and J ends were trimmed by 7 bases and 6 bases, with 12 bases remaining between them. Per the germline V gene, CDR1 is SQVTM and CDR2 is ANQGSEA. This CDR3 is 11 amino acids long. CDR3 coding DNA: TGCAGCGCTGGGAAGGGTGATGGCTACACCTTC. It encodes CSAGKGDGYTF. Filled out from reference TRBV29-1 and TRBJ1-2, the complete variable domain reads SAVISQKPSRDICQRGTSLTIQCQVDSQVTMMFWYRQQPGQSLTLIATANQGSEATYESGFVIDKFPISRPNLTFSTLTVSNMSPEDSSIYLCSAGKGDGYTFGSGTRLTVV.

In its sample, this clonotype was seen a few times. The chain links TRBV4-2 to TRBJ2-7; TRBD2 matches at 9 bases. The germline gives CDR1 LGHNA, CDR2 YNFKEQ. The CDR3 spans 15 residues. The V gene end was trimmed by 4 bases and the J gene end by 3 bases; junction bases not matched to a gene: 7. The CDR3 here is CASSPRASGNYEQYF. As DNA, the CDR3 is TGTGCCAGCAGCCCTAGGGCTAGCGGGAACTACGAGCAGTACTTC.